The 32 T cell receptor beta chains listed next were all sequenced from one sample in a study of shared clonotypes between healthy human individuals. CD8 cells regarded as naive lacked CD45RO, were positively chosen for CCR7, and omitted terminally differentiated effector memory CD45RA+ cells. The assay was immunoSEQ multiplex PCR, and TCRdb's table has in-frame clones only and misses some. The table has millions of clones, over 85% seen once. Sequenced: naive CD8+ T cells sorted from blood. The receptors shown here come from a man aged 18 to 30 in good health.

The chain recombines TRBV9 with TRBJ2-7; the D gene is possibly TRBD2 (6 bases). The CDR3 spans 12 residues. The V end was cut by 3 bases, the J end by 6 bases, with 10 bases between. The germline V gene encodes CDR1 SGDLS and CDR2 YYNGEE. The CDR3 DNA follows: TGTGCCAGCAGCGCGGACGGGGGCGAGCAGTACTTC. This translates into CASSADGGEQYF.

The CDR3 DNA follows: TGTGCCAGCAGTTTAGCCTCGGCCTACGAGCAGTACTTC. Protein product: CASSLASAYEQYF. The rearrangement joins TRBV28 to TRBJ2-7; D remains unclear. The CDR3 length is 13 residues. CDR1 and CDR2 (germline): MDHEN, SYDVKM. V lost 2 bases to trimming and J lost 2 bases, with 7 bases between them. Full variable domain (missing parts from reference TRBV28 and TRBJ2-7): DVKVTQSSRYLVKRTGEKVFLECVQDMDHENMFWYRQDPGLGLRLIYFSYDVKMKEKGDIPEGYSVSREKKERFSLILESASTNQTSMYLCASSLASAYEQYFGPGTRLTVT.

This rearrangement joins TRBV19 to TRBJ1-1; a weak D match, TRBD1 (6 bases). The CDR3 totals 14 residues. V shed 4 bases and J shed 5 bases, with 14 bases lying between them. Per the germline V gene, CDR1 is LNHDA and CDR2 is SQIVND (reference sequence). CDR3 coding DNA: TGTGCCAGTAGTACCCCCGGGGGCGCGACTGAAGCTTTCTTT. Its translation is CASSTPGGATEAFF.

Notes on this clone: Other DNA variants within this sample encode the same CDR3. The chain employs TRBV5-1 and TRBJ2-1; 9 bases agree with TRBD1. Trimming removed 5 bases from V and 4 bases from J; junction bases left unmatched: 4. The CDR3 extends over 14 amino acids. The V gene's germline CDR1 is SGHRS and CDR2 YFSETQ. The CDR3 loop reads CASSSGTGYNEQFF. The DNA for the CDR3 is TGCGCCAGCAGTTCCGGGACAGGGTACAATGAGCAGTTCTTC. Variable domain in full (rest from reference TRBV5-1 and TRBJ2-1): KAGVTQTPRYLIKTRGQQVTLSCSPISGHRSVSWYQQTPGQGLQFLFEYFSETQRNKGNFPGRFSGRQFSNSRSEMNVSTLELGDSALYLCASSSGTGYNEQFFGPGTRLTVL.

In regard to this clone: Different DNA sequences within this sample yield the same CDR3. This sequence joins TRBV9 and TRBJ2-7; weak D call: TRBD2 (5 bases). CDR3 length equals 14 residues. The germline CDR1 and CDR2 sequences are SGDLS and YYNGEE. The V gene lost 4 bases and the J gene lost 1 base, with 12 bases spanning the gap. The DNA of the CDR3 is TGTGCCAGCAGCCCAGGAGGCAGTTCCTACGAGCAGTACTTC. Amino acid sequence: CASSPGGSSYEQYF.

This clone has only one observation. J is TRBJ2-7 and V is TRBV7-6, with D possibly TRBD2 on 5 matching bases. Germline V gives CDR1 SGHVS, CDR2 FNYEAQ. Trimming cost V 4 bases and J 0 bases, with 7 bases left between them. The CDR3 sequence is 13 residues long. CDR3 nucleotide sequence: TGTGCCAGCAGCTCTAGCAGCTCCTACGAGCAGTACTTC. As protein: CASSSSSSYEQYF.

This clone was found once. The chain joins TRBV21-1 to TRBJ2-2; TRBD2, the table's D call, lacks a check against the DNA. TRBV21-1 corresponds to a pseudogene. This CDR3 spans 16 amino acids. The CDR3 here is CASSKEVGRGYGELFF. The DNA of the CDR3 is TGTGCCAGCAGCAAAGAAGTCGGGAGAGGGTACGGGGAGCTGTTTTTT.

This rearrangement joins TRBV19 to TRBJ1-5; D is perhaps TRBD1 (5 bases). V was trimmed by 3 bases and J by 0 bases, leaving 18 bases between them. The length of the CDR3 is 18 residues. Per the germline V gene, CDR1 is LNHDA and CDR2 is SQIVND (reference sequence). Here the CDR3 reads CASSIQDTWGYSNQPQHF. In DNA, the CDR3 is TGTGCCAGTAGTATTCAGGATACGTGGGGGTATAGCAATCAGCCCCAGCATTTT.

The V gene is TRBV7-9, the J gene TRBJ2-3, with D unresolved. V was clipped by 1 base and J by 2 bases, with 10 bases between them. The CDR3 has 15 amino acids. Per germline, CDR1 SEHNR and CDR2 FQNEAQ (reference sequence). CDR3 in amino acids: CASSLGGINTDTQYF. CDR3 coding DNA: TGTGCCAGCAGCTTAGGAGGAATTAACACAGATACGCAGTATTTT.

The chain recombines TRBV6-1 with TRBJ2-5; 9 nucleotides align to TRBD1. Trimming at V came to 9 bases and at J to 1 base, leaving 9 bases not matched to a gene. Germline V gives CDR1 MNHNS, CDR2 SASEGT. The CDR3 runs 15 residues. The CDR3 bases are TGTGCCAGTCAGGACAGGGGAAGACCCCAAGAGACCCAGTACTTC. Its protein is CASQDRGRPQETQYF.

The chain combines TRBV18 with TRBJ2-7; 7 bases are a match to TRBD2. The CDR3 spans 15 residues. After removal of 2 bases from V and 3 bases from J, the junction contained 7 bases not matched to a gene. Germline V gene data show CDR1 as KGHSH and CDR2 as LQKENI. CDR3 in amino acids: CASSPEAGWVYEQYF. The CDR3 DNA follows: TGTGCCAGCTCACCAGAAGCGGGGTGGGTCTACGAGCAGTACTTC.

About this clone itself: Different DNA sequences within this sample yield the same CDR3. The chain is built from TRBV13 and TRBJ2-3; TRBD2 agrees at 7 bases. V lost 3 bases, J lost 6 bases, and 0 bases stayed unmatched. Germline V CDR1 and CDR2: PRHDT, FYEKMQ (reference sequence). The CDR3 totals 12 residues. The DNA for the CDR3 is TGTGCCAGCAGCTTCGGGGGGGATACGCAGTATTTT. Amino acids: CASSFGGDTQYF.

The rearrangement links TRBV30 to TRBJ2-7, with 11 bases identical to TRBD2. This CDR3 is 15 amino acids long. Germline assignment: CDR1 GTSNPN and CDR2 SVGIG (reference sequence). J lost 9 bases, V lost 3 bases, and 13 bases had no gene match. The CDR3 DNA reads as TGTGCCTGGAGCACCCGGCTAGCGGGGGGCTGGGGGCAGTACTTC. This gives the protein CAWSTRLAGGWGQYF.

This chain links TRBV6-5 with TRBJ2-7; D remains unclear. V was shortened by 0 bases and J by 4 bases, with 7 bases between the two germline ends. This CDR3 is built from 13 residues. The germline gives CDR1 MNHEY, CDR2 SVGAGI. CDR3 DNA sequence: TGTGCCAGCAGTTACTCACGGAATTACGAGCAGTACTTC. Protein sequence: CASSYSRNYEQYF.

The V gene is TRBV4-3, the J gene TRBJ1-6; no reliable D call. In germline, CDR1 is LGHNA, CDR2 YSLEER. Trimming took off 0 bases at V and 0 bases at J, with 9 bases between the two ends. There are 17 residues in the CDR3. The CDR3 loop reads CASSQDSTYSYNSPLHF. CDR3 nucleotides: TGCGCCAGCAGCCAAGATAGTACATACTCCTATAATTCACCCCTCCACTTT.

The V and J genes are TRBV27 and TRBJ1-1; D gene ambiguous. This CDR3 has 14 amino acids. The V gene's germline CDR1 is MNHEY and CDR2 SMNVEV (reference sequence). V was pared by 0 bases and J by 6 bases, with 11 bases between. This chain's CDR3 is CASSLSDPRAEAFF. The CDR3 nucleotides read TGTGCCAGCAGTTTATCTGATCCACGAGCTGAAGCTTTCTTT.

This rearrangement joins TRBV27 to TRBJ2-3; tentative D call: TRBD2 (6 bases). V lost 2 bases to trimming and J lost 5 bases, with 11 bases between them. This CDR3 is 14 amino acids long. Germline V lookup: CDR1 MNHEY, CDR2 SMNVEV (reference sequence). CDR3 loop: CASSLGGNLDTQYF. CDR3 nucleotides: TGTGCCAGCAGTTTAGGAGGGAACTTAGATACGCAGTATTTT.

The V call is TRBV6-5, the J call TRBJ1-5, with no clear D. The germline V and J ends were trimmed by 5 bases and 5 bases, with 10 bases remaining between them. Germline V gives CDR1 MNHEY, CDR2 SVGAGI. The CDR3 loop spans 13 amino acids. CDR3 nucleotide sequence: TGTGCCAGCAGTCCGACACATTATCAGCCCCAGCATTTT. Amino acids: CASSPTHYQPQHF.

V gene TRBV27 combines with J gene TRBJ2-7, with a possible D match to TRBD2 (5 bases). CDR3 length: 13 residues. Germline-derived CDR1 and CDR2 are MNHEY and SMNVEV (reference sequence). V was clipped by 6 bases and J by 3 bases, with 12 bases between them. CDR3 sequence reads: CASSSGRDYEQYF. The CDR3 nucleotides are TGTGCCAGCAGCTCTGGACGGGACTACGAGCAGTACTTC.

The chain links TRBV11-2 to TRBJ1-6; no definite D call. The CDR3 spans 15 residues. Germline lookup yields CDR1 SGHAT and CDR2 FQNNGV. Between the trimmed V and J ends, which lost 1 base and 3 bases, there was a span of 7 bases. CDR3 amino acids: CASSLAKGYNSPLHF. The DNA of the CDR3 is TGTGCCAGCAGCTTAGCCAAAGGCTATAATTCACCCCTCCACTTT.

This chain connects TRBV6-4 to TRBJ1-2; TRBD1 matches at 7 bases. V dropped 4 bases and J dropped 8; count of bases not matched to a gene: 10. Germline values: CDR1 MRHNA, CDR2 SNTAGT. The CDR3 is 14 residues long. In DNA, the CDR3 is TGTGCCAGCAGTGCTGAGACAGGGAGCTCAGGCTACACCTTC. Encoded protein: CASSAETGSSGYTF.

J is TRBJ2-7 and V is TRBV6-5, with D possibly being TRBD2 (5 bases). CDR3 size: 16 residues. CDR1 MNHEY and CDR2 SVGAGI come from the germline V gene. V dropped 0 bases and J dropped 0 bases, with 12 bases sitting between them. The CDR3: CASSYSFGETSYEQYF. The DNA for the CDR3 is TGTGCCAGCAGTTACTCGTTTGGGGAGACCTCCTACGAGCAGTACTTC.

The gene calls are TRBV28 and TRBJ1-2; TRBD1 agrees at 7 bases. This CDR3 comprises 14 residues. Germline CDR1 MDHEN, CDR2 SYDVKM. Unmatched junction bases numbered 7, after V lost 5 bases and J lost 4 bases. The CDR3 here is CASSHPTGSYGYTF. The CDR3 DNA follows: TGTGCCAGCAGTCACCCGACAGGGTCCTATGGCTACACCTTC.

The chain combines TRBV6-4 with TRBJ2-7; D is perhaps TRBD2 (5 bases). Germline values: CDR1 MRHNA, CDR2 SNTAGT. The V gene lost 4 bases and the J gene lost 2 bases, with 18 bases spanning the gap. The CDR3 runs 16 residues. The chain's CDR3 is CASSASDGNLTYEQYF. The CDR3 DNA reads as TGTGCCAGCAGTGCCTCGGACGGGAACCTTACCTACGAGCAGTACTTC.

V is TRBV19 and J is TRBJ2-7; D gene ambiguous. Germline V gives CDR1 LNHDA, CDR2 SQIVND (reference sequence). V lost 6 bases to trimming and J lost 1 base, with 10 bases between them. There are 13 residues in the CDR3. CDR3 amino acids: CASSPQQSYEQYF. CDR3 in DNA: TGTGCCAGTAGCCCTCAGCAGTCCTACGAGCAGTACTTC.

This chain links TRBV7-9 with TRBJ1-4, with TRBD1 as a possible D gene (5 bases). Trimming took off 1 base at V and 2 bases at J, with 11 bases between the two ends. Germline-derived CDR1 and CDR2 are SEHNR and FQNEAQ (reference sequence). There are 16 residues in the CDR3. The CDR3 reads CASSLVGRDTNEKLFF. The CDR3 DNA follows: TGTGCCAGCAGCTTAGTAGGCCGGGACACTAATGAAAAACTGTTTTTT. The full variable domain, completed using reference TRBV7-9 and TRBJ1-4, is DTGVSQNPRHKITKRGQNVTFRCDPISEHNRLYWYRQTLGQGPEFLTYFQNEAQLEKSRLLSDRFSAERPKGSFSTLEIQRTEQGDSAMYLCASSLVGRDTNEKLFFGSGTQLSVL.

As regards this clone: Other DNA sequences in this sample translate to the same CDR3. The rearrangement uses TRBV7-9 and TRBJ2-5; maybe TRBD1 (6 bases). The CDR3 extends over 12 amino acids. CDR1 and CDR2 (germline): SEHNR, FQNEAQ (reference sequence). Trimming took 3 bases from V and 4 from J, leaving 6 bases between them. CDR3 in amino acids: CASSLGAETQYF. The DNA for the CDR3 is TGTGCCAGCAGCTTGGGGGCAGAGACCCAGTACTTC. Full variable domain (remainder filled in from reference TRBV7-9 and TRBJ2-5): DTGVSQNPRHKITKRGQNVTFRCDPISEHNRLYWYRQTLGQGPEFLTYFQNEAQLEKSRLLSDRFSAERPKGSFSTLEIQRTEQGDSAMYLCASSLGAETQYFGPGTRLLVL.

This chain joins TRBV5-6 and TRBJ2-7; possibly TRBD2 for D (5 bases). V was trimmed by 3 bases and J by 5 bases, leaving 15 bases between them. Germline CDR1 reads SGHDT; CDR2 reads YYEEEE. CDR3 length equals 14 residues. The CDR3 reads CASSYGRGVDEQYF. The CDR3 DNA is TGTGCCAGCAGCTACGGACGGGGAGTGGACGAGCAGTACTTC.

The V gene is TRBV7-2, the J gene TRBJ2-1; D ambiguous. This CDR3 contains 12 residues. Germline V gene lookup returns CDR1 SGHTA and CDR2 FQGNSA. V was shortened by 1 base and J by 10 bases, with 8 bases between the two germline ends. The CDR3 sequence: CASSLGLWEQFF. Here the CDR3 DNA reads TGTGCCAGCAGCTTAGGGCTTTGGGAGCAGTTCTTC.

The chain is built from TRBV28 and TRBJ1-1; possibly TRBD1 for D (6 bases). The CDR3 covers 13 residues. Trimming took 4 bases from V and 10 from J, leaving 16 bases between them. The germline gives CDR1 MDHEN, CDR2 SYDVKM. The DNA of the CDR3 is TGTGCCAGCAGTTCCTCATTCAGGGGAGTAGCTTTCTTT. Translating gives CASSSSFRGVAFF.

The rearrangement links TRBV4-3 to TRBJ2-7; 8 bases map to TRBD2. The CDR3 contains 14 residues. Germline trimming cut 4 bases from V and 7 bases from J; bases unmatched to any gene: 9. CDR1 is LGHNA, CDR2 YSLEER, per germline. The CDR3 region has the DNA TGCGCCAGCAGCCCATCAGCGGGAGTCGGGGAGCAGTACTTC. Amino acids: CASSPSAGVGEQYF.

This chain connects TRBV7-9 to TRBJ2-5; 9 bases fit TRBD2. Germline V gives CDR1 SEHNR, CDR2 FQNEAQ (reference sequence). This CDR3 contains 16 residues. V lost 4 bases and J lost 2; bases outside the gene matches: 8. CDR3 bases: TGTGCCAGCAGCTCTAGCGGGGAAGGGGTACAAGAGACCCAGTACTTC. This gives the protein CASSSSGEGVQETQYF.